One TCR beta chain is described in this entry. This clone was detected only a few times. Its antigen remains unidentified. No much larger clonotype is one base removed from it; base qualities were not supplied. The data stem from a study of beta chain features in type 1 diabetes (dated by TCRdb to the late 2010s). About the study as a whole: No differences in mean age, gender distribution, total cell number or subset yield were found between patients and healthy donors. A total of around 110,000,000 sorted cells were examined across all samples, and a strong correlation was observed between cell number per subset and RNA yield. In the study, TCRB repertoires of sorted circulating CD4+ T cell subsets from recently diagnosed type 1 diabetes patients were compared with those of matched healthy donors. Regulatory and stem cell-like memory subsets were obtained from only 8 patients and roughly 8 healthy donors, while naive and central memory subsets were obtained from all 30 or so donors.

Taken from cysteine to phenylalanine, the CDR3 has 13 residues. Here the CDR3 DNA is all that survives: 39 bases in frame from base 1. CDR1 and CDR2, per the germline V gene (reference sequence), are GTSNPN and SVGIG. V lost 0 bases and J lost 10 bases, and the count of bases not matched to a germline gene is 8. A single peripheral blood draw of around 0.11 L on average was collected from each donor into heparinised tubes. A BD FACSAria II was used to sort naive, central memory, regulatory and stem cell-like memory CD4+ T cells with a panel that included CD45RO, CCR7, CD25, CD127, CD95 and CD27. Every sorted population had a purity above 95%. Right away, PBMCs were isolated by Lymphoprep density gradient centrifugation and were stained directly, with no culture step. So that batch effects would be minimized, each experiment stained and sorted samples in pairs, pairing one healthy donor with one patient.

Paper-wide results and their limitations: HLA sub-analyses involved small numbers of individuals, so any influence of HLA type on TCRB rearrangement remained unresolved. At VDJ recombination sites, patients with type 1 diabetes made fewer insertions and deleted more nucleotides, a pattern implying thymic rearrangement abnormalities. Shorter templates might be favored by PCR, yet because patient and control samples were amplified and corrected together, any such skew would affect both groups equally. Naive, central memory and regulatory TCRB repertoires appeared more similar among patients than among healthy donors. Because cDNA was sequenced instead of genomic DNA, activated cells with high expression could be over-represented, although the groups did not differ in activation or CD3 levels. Type 1 diabetes patients showed a moderate but significant shortening of TCRB CDR3 length in all four CD4+ subsets.

All of the isolated RNA was reverse transcribed with the High Capacity cDNA Reverse Transcription Kit, so expressed TCRB transcripts were sequenced. Deep immunoSEQ sequencing was applied to naive, central memory and regulatory T cell samples, giving an average of about 3.4 million total reads per sample. Sorted cells were lysed in RLT buffer, and RNA was extracted using DNase-treated RNeasy Micro or Mini kits according to cell number. To prevent cross-contamination, every cell subset was processed on its own, while patient and healthy donor samples were processed together. Using the immunoSEQ multiplex PCR, TCRB sequences were amplified from cDNA into 87-bp fragments spanning the CDR3 region. The amplicons were sequenced using the Illumina HiSeq platform. As for how the authors treated the data: Synthetic template baselines were used to correct PCR bias computationally, reads within Hamming distance 2 were collapsed, and singletons that could not be merged were discarded. Reads were aligned against IMGT so that V, D and J genes, CDR3 length and insertions or deletions at six rearrangement sites could be assigned. Within each subset, clonotype counts were normalized to the number of sorted cells before true diversity and Gini coefficients were calculated with the tcR R package. The overlap coefficient, calculated on TCRB nucleotide sequences, was used to quantify repertoire sharing. As a proxy for the pre-selection repertoire, out-of-frame TCRB sequences from naive cells were analyzed. As stored in TCRdb, this immuneACCESS dataset retains in-frame rearrangements with V and J assigned. A fraction of the clones does not appear; measured against another copy, unresolved V genes explain less than half of the discrepancy, and the remainder lacks a known reason. V, J and clone size reflect that table, while D and trimming were determined from the DNA. This sample holds approximately 260,000 clones; about a fifth were observed only once. The ten largest clones add up to approximately 0.029% of the sample.

This sequence uses TRBV30 and TRBJ1-1, and 7 bases in between align with TRBD1. The sample was naive CD4+ T cells from blood. Reading the label with the study, this specimen's cell subset or site is: true naive CD4+ T cells. The TCR sequence derives from a woman in her thirties or forties with type 1 diabetes. The CDR3 reads as follows: CAWSVQATGVAFF. The sequenced DNA: TGTGCCTGGAGTGTCCAGGCCACAGGGGTAGCTTTCTTT.